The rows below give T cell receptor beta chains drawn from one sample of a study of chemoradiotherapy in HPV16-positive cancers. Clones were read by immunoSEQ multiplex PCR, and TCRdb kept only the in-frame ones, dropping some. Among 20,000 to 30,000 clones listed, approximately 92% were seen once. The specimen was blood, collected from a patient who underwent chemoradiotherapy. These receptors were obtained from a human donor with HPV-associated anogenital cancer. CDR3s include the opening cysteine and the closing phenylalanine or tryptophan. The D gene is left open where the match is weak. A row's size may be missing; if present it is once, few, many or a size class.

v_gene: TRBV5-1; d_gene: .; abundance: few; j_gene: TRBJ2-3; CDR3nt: TGCGCCAGCACAGGGGACCCTGGTCTTGGTACGCAGTATTTT; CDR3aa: CASTGDPGLGTQYF
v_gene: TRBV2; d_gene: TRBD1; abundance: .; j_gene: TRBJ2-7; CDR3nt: TGTGCCAGCAGGCCTTCGACAGGGGGGGCCTACGAGCAGTACTTC; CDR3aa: CASRPSTGGAYEQYF
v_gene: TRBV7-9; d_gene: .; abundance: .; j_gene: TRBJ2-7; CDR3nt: TGTGCCAGCAGCTTACCGGTCGGGCGTGAGGAGCAGTACTTC; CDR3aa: CASSLPVGREEQYF
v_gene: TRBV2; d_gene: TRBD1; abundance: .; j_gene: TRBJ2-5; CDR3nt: TGTGCCAGCAGCCAACAGGGGGCGGAGAGAGTCCAGTACTTC; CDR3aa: CASSQQGAERVQYF
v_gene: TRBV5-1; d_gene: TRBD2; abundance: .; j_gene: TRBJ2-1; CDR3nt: TGCGCCAGCAGCTTGGGACTAGCGGGAGCGGGCTACAATGAGCAGTTCTTC; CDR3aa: CASSLGLAGAGYNEQFF
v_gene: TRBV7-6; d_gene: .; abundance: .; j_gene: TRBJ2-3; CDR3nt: TGTGCCAGCAGCTTCCGGGACACCGGCACAGATACGCAGTATTTT; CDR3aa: CASSFRDTGTDTQYF
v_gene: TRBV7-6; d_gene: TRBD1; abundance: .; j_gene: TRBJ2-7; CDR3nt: TGTGCCAGCAGTCCCCTGCCCGGACAGGGTGGGTCCTACGAGCAGTACTTC; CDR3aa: CASSPLPGQGGSYEQYF
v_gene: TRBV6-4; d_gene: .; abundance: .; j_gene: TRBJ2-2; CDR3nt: TGTGCCAGCAGAGCAAATCCAGAAGGGGACACCGGGGAGCTGTTTTTT; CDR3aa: CASRANPEGDTGELFF
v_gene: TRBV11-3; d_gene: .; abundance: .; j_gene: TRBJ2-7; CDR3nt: TGTGCCAGCAGCCCGGGAGAGGGGAGCTACGAGCAGTACTTC; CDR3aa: CASSPGEGSYEQYF
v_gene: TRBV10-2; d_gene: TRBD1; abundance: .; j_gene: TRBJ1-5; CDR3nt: TGCGCCAGCAGCCTGGGACAGGGTAGCAATCAGCCCCAGCATTTT; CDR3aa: CASSLGQGSNQPQHF
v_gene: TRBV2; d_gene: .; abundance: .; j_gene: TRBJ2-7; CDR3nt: TGTGCCAGCAGCTGGTCTGGAGCCGACTACGAGCAGTACTTC; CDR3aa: CASSWSGADYEQYF
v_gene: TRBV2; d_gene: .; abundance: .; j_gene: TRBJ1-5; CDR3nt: TGTGCCAGCAGTGGGTCGGCAGTAGAGGTTCAGCCCCAGCATTTT; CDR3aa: CASSGSAVEVQPQHF
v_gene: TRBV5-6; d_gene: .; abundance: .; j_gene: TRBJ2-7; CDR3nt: TGTGCCAGCAGCTGGGGTCAGGGCTCCTACGAGCAGTACTTC; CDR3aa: CASSWGQGSYEQYF
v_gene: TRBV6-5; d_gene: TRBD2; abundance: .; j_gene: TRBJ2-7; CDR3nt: TGTGCCAGCTGTTCTAGCGGAGCCTACGAGCAGTACTTC; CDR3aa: CASCSSGAYEQYF
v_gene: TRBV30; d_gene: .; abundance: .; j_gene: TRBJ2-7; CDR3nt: TGTGCCTGGAGTGTATCAGGGAGGCAGCCCTACGAGCAGTACTTC; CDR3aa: CAWSVSGRQPYEQYF
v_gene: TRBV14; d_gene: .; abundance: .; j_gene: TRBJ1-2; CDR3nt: TGTGCCAGCAGCCAAGAGTCGGGGTTGGAAGGGGGCTACACCTTC; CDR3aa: CASSQESGLEGGYTF
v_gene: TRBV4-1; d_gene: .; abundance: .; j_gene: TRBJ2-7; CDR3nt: TGCGCCAGCAGCCAAGGCAGGGGCCACTCCTACGAGCAGTACTTC; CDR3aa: CASSQGRGHSYEQYF
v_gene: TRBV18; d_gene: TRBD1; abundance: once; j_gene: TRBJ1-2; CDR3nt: TGTGCCAGCTCACCAGGGGACAGGGGGCCTGGCTACACCTTC; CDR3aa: CASSPGDRGPGYTF
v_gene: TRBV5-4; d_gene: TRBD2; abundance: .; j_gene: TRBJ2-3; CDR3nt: TGTGCCAGCAGCCGGCCTCTAGCGGGAAACGATCATACGCAGTATTTT; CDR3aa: CASSRPLAGNDHTQYF
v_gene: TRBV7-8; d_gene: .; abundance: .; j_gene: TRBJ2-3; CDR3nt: TGTGCCAGCAGCTTAGGGGGCAGGACAGATACGCAGTATTTT; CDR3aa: CASSLGGRTDTQYF
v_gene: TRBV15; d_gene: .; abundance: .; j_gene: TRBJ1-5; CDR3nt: TGTGCCACCAGCACCCGAAATGATCAGCCCCAGCATTTT; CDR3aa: CATSTRNDQPQHF
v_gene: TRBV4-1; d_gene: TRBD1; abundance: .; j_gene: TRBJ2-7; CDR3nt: TGCGCCAGCAGCCAAGTGACAGGGACCTACGAGCAGTACTTC; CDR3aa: CASSQVTGTYEQYF
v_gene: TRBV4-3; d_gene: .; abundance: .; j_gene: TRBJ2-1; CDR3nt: TGCGCCAGCAGCCAGCCAGGGTCTGAGCAGTTCTTC; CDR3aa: CASSQPGSEQFF
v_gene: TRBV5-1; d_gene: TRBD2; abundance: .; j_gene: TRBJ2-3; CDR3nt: TGCGCCAGCAGCCCCCCTGGGGCGGGAGCTGGAGATACGCAGTATTTT; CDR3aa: CASSPPGAGAGDTQYF
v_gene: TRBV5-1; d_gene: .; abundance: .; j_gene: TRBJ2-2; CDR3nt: TGCGCCAGCAGCCCCTACCGGGGTTCGGGGAACACCGGGGAGCTGTTTTTT; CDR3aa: CASSPYRGSGNTGELFF
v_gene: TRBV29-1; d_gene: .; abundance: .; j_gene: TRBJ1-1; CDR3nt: TGCAGCGTTGACCCCCTTGGGAGGGGGTCGAACACTGAAGCTTTCTTT; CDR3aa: CSVDPLGRGSNTEAFF
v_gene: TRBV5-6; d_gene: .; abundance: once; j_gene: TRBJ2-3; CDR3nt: TGTGCCAGCAGCTTCCTATCGGGTAGCCACGATACGCAGTATTTT; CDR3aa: CASSFLSGSHDTQYF
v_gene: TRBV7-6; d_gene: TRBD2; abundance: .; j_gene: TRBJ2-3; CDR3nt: TGTGCCAGCAGCCGTAGCGGGGGGACCACAGATACGCAGTATTTT; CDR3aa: CASSRSGGTTDTQYF
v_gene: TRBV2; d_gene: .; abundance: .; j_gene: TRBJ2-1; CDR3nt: TGTGCCAGCAGTGAAGGGGTAAGCCCCAATGAGCAGTTCTTC; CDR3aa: CASSEGVSPNEQFF
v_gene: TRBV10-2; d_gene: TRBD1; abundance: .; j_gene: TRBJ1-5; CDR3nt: TGCGCCAGCAGTGAGAGGACAGGGAACAATCAGCCCCAGCATTTT; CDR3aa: CASSERTGNNQPQHF
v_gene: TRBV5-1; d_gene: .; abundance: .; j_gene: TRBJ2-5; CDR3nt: TGCGCCAGCAGCTGGCGGACGTCCGGCTACCAAGAGACCCAGTACTTC; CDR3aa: CASSWRTSGYQETQYF
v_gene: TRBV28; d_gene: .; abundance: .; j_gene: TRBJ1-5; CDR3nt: TGTGCCAGCTCCTGGGACAGCAATCAGCCCCAGCATTTT; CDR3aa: CASSWDSNQPQHF
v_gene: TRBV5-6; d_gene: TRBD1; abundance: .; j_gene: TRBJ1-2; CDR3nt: TGTGCCAGCAGCCACGATAGGAGGGGACAGGGCTACACCTTC; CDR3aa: CASSHDRRGQGYTF
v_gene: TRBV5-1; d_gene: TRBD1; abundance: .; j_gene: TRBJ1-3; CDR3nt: TGCGCCAGCAGCTGGGGTGGACAGGATGGAAACACCATATATTTT; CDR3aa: CASSWGGQDGNTIYF
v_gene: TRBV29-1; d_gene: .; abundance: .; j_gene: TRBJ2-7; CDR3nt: TGCAGCGTTGCCGAGACAGGCTTGTACGAGCAGTACTTC; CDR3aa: CSVAETGLYEQYF
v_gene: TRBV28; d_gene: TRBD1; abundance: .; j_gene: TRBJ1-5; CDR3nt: TGTGCCAGCAGATCCGGGACAGGGAGGGCCGATCTTGAGCCCCAGCATTTT; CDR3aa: CASRSGTGRADLEPQHF
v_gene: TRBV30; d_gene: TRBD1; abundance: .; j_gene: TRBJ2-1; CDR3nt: TGTGCCTGGAGGGACAGGGGATACAATGAGCAGTTCTTC; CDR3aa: CAWRDRGYNEQFF
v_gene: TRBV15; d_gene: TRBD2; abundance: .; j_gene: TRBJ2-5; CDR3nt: TGTGCCACCAGCGCCGGGACTAGCGGGGGAATTTACCAAGAGACCCAGTACTTC; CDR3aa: CATSAGTSGGIYQETQYF
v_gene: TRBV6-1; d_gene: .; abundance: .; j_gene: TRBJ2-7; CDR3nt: TGTGCCAGCAGGGCAGGGAGCTCCTACGAGCAGTACTTC; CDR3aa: CASRAGSSYEQYF
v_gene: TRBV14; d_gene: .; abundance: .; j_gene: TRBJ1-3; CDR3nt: TGTGCCAGCAGCCAAGTTACAGGCTTTGGAAACACCATATATTTT; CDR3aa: CASSQVTGFGNTIYF
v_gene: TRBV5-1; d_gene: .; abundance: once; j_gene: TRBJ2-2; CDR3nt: TGCGCCAGCAGCCCCCCGGGACACGCGAACACCGGGGAGCTGTTTTTT; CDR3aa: CASSPPGHANTGELFF
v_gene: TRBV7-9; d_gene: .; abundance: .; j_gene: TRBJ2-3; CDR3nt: TGTGCCAGCAGCTTAGCAGCAGCGGGCGGCACAGATACGCAGTATTTT; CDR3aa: CASSLAAAGGTDTQYF
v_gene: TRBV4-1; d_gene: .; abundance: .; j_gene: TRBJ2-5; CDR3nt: TGCGCCAGCAGCCAAGGGTCAAGGATGGAGACCCAGTACTTC; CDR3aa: CASSQGSRMETQYF
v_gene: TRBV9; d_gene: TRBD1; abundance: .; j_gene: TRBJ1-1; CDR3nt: TGTGCCAGCAGCTCAAGGGGAGGGGGCGGCACTGAAGCTTTCTTT; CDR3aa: CASSSRGGGGTEAFF
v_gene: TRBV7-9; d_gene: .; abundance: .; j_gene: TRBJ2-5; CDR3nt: TGTGCCAGCAGCTTGGGGGGCGGGGCCCAAGAGACCCAGTACTTC; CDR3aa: CASSLGGGAQETQYF
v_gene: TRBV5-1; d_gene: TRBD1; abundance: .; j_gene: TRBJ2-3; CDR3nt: TGCGCCAGCAGCTTGGAGCCAGGGGGCGGTTATTTGACAGATACGCAGTATTTT; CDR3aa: CASSLEPGGGYLTDTQYF
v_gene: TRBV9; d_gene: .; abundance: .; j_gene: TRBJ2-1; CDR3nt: TGTGCCAGCAGCCCGACTCCCTACAATGAGCAGTTCTTC; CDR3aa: CASSPTPYNEQFF